The T cell receptor beta chain described here comes from a study of blood T cells in healthy people across ages. Remarks on this clonotype: An end of the junction does not agree with germline; a read error may underlie this.

Each donor supplied ten milliliters of peripheral blood. Primers used in a second PCR of roughly 7 to 11 cycles were a sample-barcoded 5' primer and a J-beta primer mix. The authors tagged each cDNA molecule using a template-switch adaptor with 12 random nucleotides. CDR3-containing paired-end reads numbering at least 2.5 million came from each sample. MiXCR, applied by TCRdb to the 5' RACE reads, yields one record per CDR3 protein. The data hold more than 1,400,000 distinct CDR3 sequences, with around 39% observed a single time. This CDR3 has 15 amino acids. CDR1 is SGDLS, CDR2 YYNGEE, per germline. The TCR comes from a young woman in good health. The chain uses TRBV9 and TRBJ2-1; the match to TRBD2 covers 9 bases. The sample taken for sequencing was blood. The CDR3 here is CDSSVVAGAGHEQFF. Here the CDR3 DNA reads TGTGACAGCAGCGTCGTAGCGGGGGCAGGCCATGAGCAGTTCTTC.